This T cell receptor beta chain was documented in a study of blood T cell repertoires in COVID-19. Study-level background: The origin of the acute and convalescent COVID-19 samples was the United States, Italy and Spain.

Using immunoSEQ multiplex PCR, the repertoire was profiled, and TCRdb retains in-frame clones only, with some absent. The data contain about 310,000 clones, 89% of them seen just once; the ten biggest clones take up about 8.4%. Donors were grouped by their self-reported clinical history. V was clipped by 0 bases and J by 3 bases; unmatched bases: 10. Germline lookup yields CDR1 LGHNA and CDR2 YSLEER. The CDR3 totals 17 residues. What was sequenced was PBMCs or T cells enriched from blood (not recorded which). This TCR was recovered from a woman aged 25 to 39 who had recovered from COVID-19. The genes are TRBV4-3 and TRBJ1-2; 7 bases align to TRBD1. CDR3 bases: TGCGCCAGCAGCCAAGACGTTAGTGCAAGGGGGCACTATGGCTACACCTTC. Protein: CASSQDVSARGHYGYTF.